The 21 T cell receptor beta chains given below trace back to one sample, sequenced in a study of shared clonotypes between healthy human individuals. Clones were read by immunoSEQ multiplex PCR, and TCRdb kept only the in-frame ones, dropping some. The data show 2 million to 2.5 million clones, with approximately 95% seen just once and roughly 0.13% held by the top ten. Sequences were obtained from naive CD4+ T cells sorted from blood. As to subset: CD45RA+ positively selected. The receptors originated from a man aged 18 to 29 in good health.

The genes are TRBV10-3 and TRBJ2-5, with TRBD2 identical over 9 bases. J was trimmed by 0 bases and V by 0 bases; bases with no gene match: 2. CDR3 length equals 16 residues. Germline values: CDR1 ENHRY, CDR2 SYGVKD. CDR3 in DNA: TGTGCCATCAGTGAGTCAACTAGCGGGCACCAAGAGACCCAGTACTTC. Protein sequence: CAISESTSGHQETQYF.

The chain has TRBV25-1 and TRBJ1-2, with 8 positions matching TRBD1. The CDR3 sequence is 15 residues long. J was trimmed by 3 bases and V by 6 bases; bases with no gene match: 9. CDR1 and CDR2 (germline): MGHDK, SYGVNS. The CDR3 is CASSLGGTGDYGYTF. The CDR3 coding sequence is TGTGCCAGCAGCTTAGGTGGGACAGGTGACTATGGCTACACCTTC.

The count of this clone is one. The chain couples TRBV9 to TRBJ2-7; D might be TRBD2 (6 bases). CDR1 is SGDLS, CDR2 YYNGEE, per germline. Between the trimmed V and J ends, which lost 2 bases and 7 bases, there was a span of 16 bases. The CDR3 spans 14 residues. The CDR3 DNA reads TGTGCCAGCAGCGTCCGGGACTCAGCGGGTGAGCAGTACTTC. It codes for CASSVRDSAGEQYF.

The V call is TRBV5-1, the J call TRBJ2-3, with TRBD1 identical over 8 bases. The CDR3 has 15 amino acids. CDR1 and CDR2 from the germline V gene are SGHRS and YFSETQ. J lost 2 bases, V lost 3 bases, and 5 bases had no gene match. This chain's CDR3 is CASSSGQGFTDTQYF. As DNA, the CDR3 is TGCGCCAGCAGCTCAGGACAGGGATTCACAGATACGCAGTATTTT.

The V gene is TRBV14, the J gene TRBJ2-7; 12 positions agree with TRBD2. With 5 bases clipped from V and 3 bases from J, the junction kept 5 bases outside the gene matches. The CDR3 is 15 amino acids. Germline lookup yields CDR1 SGHDN and CDR2 FVKESK. The CDR3: CASSSLAGGIYEQYF. In DNA form, the CDR3 reads TGTGCCAGCAGCTCCCTAGCGGGAGGGATCTACGAGCAGTACTTC. The variable domain in full, completed from reference TRBV14 and TRBJ2-7, reads EAGVTQFPSHSVIEKGQTVTLRCDPISGHDNLYWYRRVMGKEIKFLLHFVKESKQDESGMPNNRFLAERTGGTYSTLKVQPAELEDSGVYFCASSSLAGGIYEQYFGPGTRLTVT.

The rearrangement links TRBV10-3 to TRBJ2-2; D gene unclear. There are 17 residues in the CDR3. Trimming cost V 3 bases and J 6 bases, with 20 bases left between them. Per germline, CDR1 ENHRY and CDR2 SYGVKD. This CDR3 is CAISDPRSTLGPGELFF. CDR3 DNA sequence: TGTGCCATCAGTGACCCCAGGAGTACCTTAGGACCCGGGGAGCTGTTTTTT.

This clone showed up just once. The chain uses TRBV11-2 and TRBJ1-2; 7 bases are shared with TRBD1. The CDR3 consists of 13 residues. V lost 5 bases and J lost 1; bases outside the gene matches: 1. Germline V lookup: CDR1 SGHAT, CDR2 FQNNGV. CDR3 sequence: CASSGQVNYGYTF. In DNA, the CDR3 is TGTGCCAGCAGCGGACAGGTTAACTATGGCTACACCTTC. Together with reference TRBV11-2 and TRBJ1-2, the CDR3 gives the full variable domain: EAGVAQSPRYKIIEKRQSVAFWCNPISGHATLYWYQQILGQGPKLLIQFQNNGVVDDSQLPKDRFSAERLKGVDSTLKIQPAKLEDSAVYLCASSGQVNYGYTFGSGTRLTVV.

This chain links TRBV2 with TRBJ2-2, with D unclear. The CDR3 has 13 amino acids. Germline assignment: CDR1 SNHLY and CDR2 FYNNEI. V was shortened by 5 bases and J by 3 bases, with 7 bases between the two germline ends. CDR3: CASSIHDTGELFF. The CDR3 DNA follows: TGTGCCAGCAGTATTCATGACACCGGGGAGCTGTTTTTT.

The J gene is TRBJ1-5, the V gene TRBV28; unclear D gene. This CDR3 spans 12 amino acids. Trimming shortened V by 4 bases and J by 4 bases, and 5 bases separated the two germline ends. The germline V gene encodes CDR1 MDHEN and CDR2 SYDVKM. The CDR3: CASSSKNQPQHF. CDR3 bases: TGTGCCAGCAGTTCGAAGAATCAGCCCCAGCATTTT.

The chain couples TRBV6-5 to TRBJ1-2; 7 nucleotides align to TRBD1. This CDR3 spans 16 amino acids. With 2 bases clipped from V and 5 bases from J, the junction kept 11 bases outside the gene matches. CDR1 and CDR2 from the germline V gene are MNHEY and SVGAGI. The chain's CDR3 is CASSYLTTDRDYGYTF. The CDR3 nucleotides are TGTGCCAGCAGTTACCTTACTACAGACAGGGATTATGGCTACACCTTC.

This chain links TRBV27 with TRBJ2-5; 12 bases match TRBD2. CDR1 MNHEY and CDR2 SMNVEV come from the germline V gene (reference sequence). V gave up 6 bases and J gave up 3 bases; unmatched junction bases: 17. This CDR3 spans 19 amino acids. The chain's CDR3 is CASSIRGTSGRKSEETQYF. CDR3 sequence (DNA): TGTGCCAGCAGCATTAGGGGCACTAGCGGGAGGAAAAGCGAAGAGACCCAGTACTTC.

The rearrangement joins TRBV6-5 to TRBJ1-5; D might be TRBD1 (5 bases). The CDR3 consists of 15 residues. The germline gives CDR1 MNHEY, CDR2 SVGAGI. V was shortened by 6 bases and J by 0 bases, with 12 bases between the two germline ends. The CDR3 loop is CASSQGPYSNQPQHF. The CDR3 coding sequence is TGTGCCAGCAGCCAGGGCCCCTATAGCAATCAGCCCCAGCATTTT.

The V and J genes are TRBV2 and TRBJ2-5; 8 bases fit TRBD2. V gave up 6 bases and J gave up 4 bases; unmatched junction bases: 10. The germline V gene has CDR1 SNHLY and CDR2 FYNNEI. The CDR3 has 15 residues. CDR3 protein: CASRLTGTSLETQYF. CDR3 nucleotide sequence: TGTGCCAGCAGGTTAACCGGGACTAGTTTAGAGACCCAGTACTTC.

Written as DNA, the CDR3 is TGTGCCAGCAGAGTTCCGGGACAGGGTAACGAGCAGTACTTC. It is translated as CASRVPGQGNEQYF. This chain connects TRBV2 to TRBJ2-7, with 9 bases fitting TRBD1. Germline loops: CDR1 SNHLY, CDR2 FYNNEI. The ends lost 6 bases at V and 5 bases at J; junction bases unmatched: 8. There are 14 residues in the CDR3. The full variable domain, in which reference TRBV2 and TRBJ2-7 provide the parts outside the CDR3, is EPEVTQTPSHQVTQMGQEVILRCVPISNHLYFYWYRQILGQKVEFLVSFYNNEISEKSEIFDDQFSVERPDGSNFTLKIRSTKLEDSAMYFCASRVPGQGNEQYFGPGTRLTVT.

The rearrangement links TRBV6-6 to TRBJ1-5; D is unresolved. CDR1 is MNHNY and CDR2 is SVGAGI in the germline V gene (reference sequence). The CDR3 is made up of 13 amino acids. The germline V and J ends were trimmed by 6 bases and 4 bases, with 10 bases remaining between them. The CDR3 sequence is CASRPGPNQPQHF. In DNA, the CDR3 is TGTGCCAGCAGACCTGGACCTAATCAGCCCCAGCATTTT.

In the case of this clone: The sample carries other DNA sequences with the same CDR3. The chain combines TRBV10-3 with TRBJ2-3, with D possibly matching TRBD2 (6 bases). The germline V gene has CDR1 ENHRY and CDR2 SYGVKD. V was cut by 5 bases and J by 4 bases, with 7 bases left in between. The CDR3 is 12 residues long. Here the CDR3 DNA reads TGTGCCATCAGTTCGGGGGCAGATACGCAGTATTTT. This codes for CAISSGADTQYF.

A remark on this clone: The junction and the germline gene differ at one end; a read error may be behind it. The chain has TRBV7-7 and TRBJ2-7; D may correspond to TRBD1 or TRBD2 (5 bases each). CDR3 length: 15 residues. Germline V gene data show CDR1 as SSHAT and CDR2 as FNYEAQ (reference sequence). The CDR3, as DNA: TGTGCTAGCAGCCGGGGAGCAGGGCCCAACTACGAGCAGTACTTC. Protein sequence: CASSRGAGPNYEQYF.

The genes are TRBV2 and TRBJ1-2; weak D call: TRBD1 (5 bases). The CDR3 sequence is 14 residues long. Germline values: CDR1 SNHLY, CDR2 FYNNEI. V was cut by 4 bases and J by 1 base, with 10 bases left in between. CDR3 sequence: CASSATAVNYGYTF. CDR3 nucleotides: TGTGCCAGCAGTGCGACAGCAGTTAACTATGGCTACACCTTC.

The J gene is TRBJ2-2, the V gene TRBV29-1; the D gene is possibly TRBD2 (6 bases). Trimming took 7 bases from V and 1 from J, leaving 7 bases between them. This CDR3 contains 12 residues. Per the germline V gene, CDR1 is SQVTM and CDR2 is ANQGSEA. DNA for the CDR3: TGCAGCGGTAGCGGGAACACCGGGGAGCTGTTTTTT. Amino acids: CSGSGNTGELFF.

J is TRBJ1-3 and V is TRBV5-1; no definite D call. This CDR3 has 17 residues. V was shortened by 0 bases and J by 0 bases, with 13 bases between the two germline ends. Germline loops: CDR1 SGHRS, CDR2 YFSETQ. CDR3 residues: CASSLGRGFSSGNTIYF. The CDR3 bases are TGCGCCAGCAGCTTGGGTAGAGGGTTCAGCTCTGGAAACACCATATATTTT. The variable domain in full, with the rest retrieved from reference TRBV5-1 and TRBJ1-3, is KAGVTQTPRYLIKTRGQQVTLSCSPISGHRSVSWYQQTPGQGLQFLFEYFSETQRNKGNFPGRFSGRQFSNSRSEMNVSTLELGDSALYLCASSLGRGFSSGNTIYFGEGSWLTVV.

This chain links TRBV18 with TRBJ2-3; D may be TRBD1 (7 bases). V gave up 3 bases and J gave up 2 bases, with 21 bases separating them. The CDR3 is 18 residues long. Germline V gene sequence: CDR1 KGHSH, CDR2 LQKENI. The CDR3 region has the DNA TGTGCCAGCTCACCTCTCGCCCAGCAGGGGGGAAACACAGATACGCAGTATTTT. Encoded protein: CASSPLAQQGGNTDTQYF.